This entry lists 8 T cell receptor beta chains sequenced from one sample in a study of vaccination effects on CD4 cells after COVID-19. Their antigens are not known. CD4+ T cells specific for antigen were expanded with viral peptide pools by the ViraFEST assay before sequencing. A 10-day culture period preceded the isolation of CD4+ T cells. Of the BNT162b2 and mRNA-1273 vaccines, participants received two doses of one or the other. Clones were read by immunoSEQ multiplex PCR, and TCRdb kept only the in-frame ones, dropping some. Found here are tens of thousands of clones, around 80% of them singletons; the top ten hold less than 1.6%. The material sequenced was CD4+ T cells from PBMCs cultured with HCoV-NL63 spike peptides, taken after COVID-19 vaccination. Receptors were obtained from a human donor who received a COVID-19 vaccine. Some clones in this sample may be carry-over from other donors' samples.

The chain combines TRBV11-2 with TRBJ2-2; possibly TRBD1 for D (6 bases). This CDR3 spans 17 amino acids. Germline V gives CDR1 SGHAT, CDR2 FQNNGV. V shed 5 bases and J shed 2 bases, with 18 bases lying between them. CDR3 region: CASSPFPGTRNTGELFF. CDR3 sequence (DNA): TGTGCCAGCAGCCCATTTCCCGGGACAAGAAACACCGGGGAGCTGTTTTTT.

This chain joins TRBV6-6 and TRBJ1-1; a possible D gene is TRBD1 (5 bases). V dropped 5 bases and J dropped 5 bases, with 15 bases sitting between them. CDR1 and CDR2 (germline): MNHNY, SVGAGI (reference sequence). The CDR3 is 14 amino acids. CDR3 nucleotides: TGTGCCAGCAGTCTACCGGGGCAGAGGACTGAAGCTTTCTTT. It encodes CASSLPGQRTEAFF.

V gene TRBV19 combines with J gene TRBJ2-7; D tentatively fits TRBD1 or TRBD2 (5 bases each). V lost 8 bases and J lost 3, with 14 bases in between. The CDR3 loop spans 13 amino acids. The germline CDR1 and CDR2 sequences are LNHDA and SQIVND (reference sequence). The CDR3 DNA sequence: TGTGCCAGTTATCCGGGACCGATCTACGAGCAGTACGTC. Translated, it gives CASYPGPIYEQYV.

J is TRBJ2-5 and V is TRBV3-1 (or the pseudogene TRBV3-2); tentative D call: TRBD1 (6 bases). V was trimmed by 1 base and J by 4 bases, leaving 13 bases between them. From germline, CDR1 is LGHDT and CDR2 YNNKEL (reference sequence). The CDR3 consists of 15 residues. CDR3 nucleotides: TGTGCCAGCAGCCAAGTTTTACAGGGTGGAGAGACCCAGTACTTC. Residues: CASSQVLQGGETQYF.

The chain is built from TRBV7-3 and TRBJ1-6; TRBD1 is a possible D gene (5 bases). The V gene lost 1 base and the J gene lost 7 bases, with 11 bases spanning the gap. The germline V gene has CDR1 SGHTA and CDR2 FQGTGA. The CDR3 has 15 amino acids. Here the CDR3 reads CASSLIGAGNSPLHF. The CDR3 nucleotides read TGTGCCAGCAGCTTAATAGGGGCAGGGAATTCACCCCTCCACTTT.

The chain employs TRBV2 and TRBJ1-2; D is unresolved. From germline, CDR1 is SNHLY and CDR2 FYNNEI. There are 11 residues in the CDR3. V dropped 7 bases and J dropped 8 bases, with 11 bases sitting between them. CDR3 DNA: TGTGCCAGCACCCGGACGAGCGGCTACACCTTC. It yields the protein CASTRTSGYTF.

The chain carries TRBV5-1 and TRBJ1-1; D is possibly TRBD1 (5 bases). Germline assignment: CDR1 SGHRS and CDR2 YFSETQ. Trimming stripped 6 bases from V and 1 base from J, with 7 bases between. This CDR3 has 12 residues. The CDR3 spells CASIGGNTEAFF. The CDR3 nucleotides are TGCGCCAGCATCGGGGGGAACACTGAAGCTTTCTTT.

The J gene is TRBJ1-1, the V gene TRBV19; D gene uncertain. There are 13 residues in the CDR3. Germline V gives CDR1 LNHDA, CDR2 SQIVND (reference sequence). V was cut by 3 bases and J by 4 bases, with 9 bases left in between. The chain's CDR3 is CASSIGRVTEAFF. CDR3 DNA sequence: TGTGCCAGTAGTATCGGACGGGTCACTGAAGCTTTCTTT.